Following are 20 T cell receptor beta chains from one sample sequenced in a study of OX40 agonist ivuxolimab in advanced cancers. Library prep was done by the immunoSEQ multiplex PCR assay. TCRdb re-hosts the immuneACCESS table, in-frame sequences only. Its copies lack some clones; in the studies checked, an unresolved V gene accounts for under half of them, and the cause for the rest is not known. The sample includes 65,000 to 80,000 clones, with approximately 88% observed a single time. In total, the top ten clones hold around 2.1% of the sample. The sample was CD4+ or CD8+ T cells sorted from blood, taken in a trial of the OX40 agonist ivuxolimab. These receptors were obtained from an adult with an advanced solid tumor such as melanoma, head and neck, liver or kidney cancer.

The chain couples TRBV11-2 to TRBJ2-3; D gene ambiguous. Germline CDR1 is SGHAT and CDR2 is FQNNGV. The CDR3 consists of 13 residues. Trimming stripped 1 base from V and 2 bases from J, with 4 bases between. The CDR3 bases are TGTGCCAGCAGCTTAGCCCACACAGATACGCAGTATTTT. Protein product: CASSLAHTDTQYF.

The chain employs TRBV2 and TRBJ1-2; 10 bases are shared with TRBD1. With 4 bases clipped from V and 5 bases from J, the junction kept 4 bases outside the gene matches. The germline V gene has CDR1 SNHLY and CDR2 FYNNEI. The CDR3 runs to 14 residues. The CDR3 reads CASSGQGARYGYTF. The CDR3, as DNA: TGTGCCAGCAGTGGACAGGGGGCGAGGTATGGCTACACCTTC.

The rearrangement uses TRBV5-4 and TRBJ2-5; D is unresolved. The germline CDR1 and CDR2 sequences are SGHNT and YYREEE (reference sequence). The CDR3 sequence is 11 residues long. Trimming pared 1 base from V and 5 bases from J, leaving 3 bases between. CDR3 bases: TGTGCCAGCAGCTTGAGCGAGACCCAGTACTTC. It is translated as CASSLSETQYF.

V usage is TRBV7-3 and J usage is TRBJ2-2; TRBD2 aligns across 8 bases. The CDR3 has 15 amino acids. The J segment lost 6 bases and the V segment lost 3 bases, leaving 6 bases of the junction unmatched. Germline CDR1 is SGHTA and CDR2 is FQGTGA. The CDR3 spells CASSFPGGRAGELFF. CDR3 coding DNA: TGTGCCAGCAGCTTCCCGGGGGGGAGGGCCGGGGAGCTGTTTTTT.

This clone was recorded only once. The chain carries TRBV7-2 and TRBJ2-3, with TRBD2 matching over 10 bases. The CDR3 extends over 17 amino acids. CDR1 is SGHTA, CDR2 FQGNSA, per germline. Unmatched junction bases numbered 12, after V lost 5 bases and J lost 4 bases. The DNA of the CDR3 is TGTGCCAGCAGCACCCGGAGTAGCGGGGGGCCCTCAGATACGCAGTATTTT. Translated: CASSTRSSGGPSDTQYF.

This clone was detected only once. J is TRBJ2-1 and V is TRBV10-2; 13 bases agree with TRBD2. The germline CDR1 and CDR2 sequences are WSHSY and SAAADI. CDR3 size: 20 residues. J lost 6 bases, V lost 10 bases, and 24 bases had no gene match. The CDR3 DNA sequence: TGCGCCACCGTAACCTTGAATCAGGGGGCCACTAGCGGGAGGGCCAATGAGCAGTTCTTC. Protein sequence: CATVTLNQGATSGRANEQFF.

The CDR3 protein is CAAGRNGDTEAFF. The CDR3 DNA follows: TGTGCCGCCGGGCGCAACGGCGACACTGAAGCTTTCTTT. The chain recombines TRBV10-3 with TRBJ1-1; no clear D gene. The V gene lost 11 bases and the J gene lost 3 bases, with 16 bases spanning the gap. The CDR3 is 13 amino acids. The germline V gene has CDR1 ENHRY and CDR2 SYGVKD.

V usage is TRBV4-1 and J usage is TRBJ1-1; 7 bases map to TRBD1. Germline V gene lookup returns CDR1 MGHRA and CDR2 YSYEKL. The trim removed 4 bases at V and 6 bases at J, leaving 11 bases unmatched. This CDR3 region has 15 residues. CDR3 protein: CASSLTGTVSSEAFF. The CDR3 DNA reads as TGCGCCAGCAGCCTAACCGGGACAGTCAGCTCTGAAGCTTTCTTT.

This chain joins TRBV4-3 and TRBJ2-4; weak D call: TRBD2 (7 bases). Germline CDR1 LGHNA, CDR2 YSLEER. V lost 5 bases and J 0 bases, leaving 29 bases between the germline ends. This CDR3 contains 21 residues. CDR3 sequence: CASSGVVRGASVGLAKNIQYF. The DNA of the CDR3 is TGCGCCAGCAGCGGGGTCGTCCGGGGGGCCTCAGTTGGCCTAGCCAAAAACATTCAGTACTTC.

The rearrangement uses TRBV5-5 and TRBJ2-2; TRBD1 matches 10 bases. V was clipped by 0 bases and J by 5 bases; unmatched bases: 1. Germline CDR1 and CDR2: SGHKS and YYEKEE (reference sequence). This CDR3 is built from 15 residues. CDR3 sequence reads: CASSLGQGATGELFF. The CDR3 DNA reads as TGTGCCAGCAGCTTGGGACAGGGGGCGACCGGGGAGCTGTTTTTT.

The chain has TRBV6-5 and TRBJ2-7, with 9 bases fitting TRBD1. V trimming: 1 base; J trimming: 3 bases; junction bases outside the gene matches: 1. The CDR3 extends over 14 amino acids. Germline CDR1 and CDR2: MNHEY and SVGAGI. This chain's CDR3 is CASSYWDRVYEQYF. The CDR3 region has the DNA TGTGCCAGCAGTTACTGGGACAGGGTCTACGAGCAGTACTTC.

The V and J genes are TRBV28 and TRBJ2-1; D ambiguous. The CDR3 covers 13 residues. The germline gives CDR1 MDHEN, CDR2 SYDVKM. Trimming pared 10 bases from V and 5 bases from J, leaving 15 bases between. CDR3 DNA: TGTGCCATCCTAAGAGGAGCACACAATGAGCAGTTCTTC. It encodes CAILRGAHNEQFF.

This clone was observed a single time. The chain recombines TRBV7-8 with TRBJ2-5; D is unclear. The CDR3 runs 13 residues. Germline CDR1 SGHVS, CDR2 FQNEAQ. Trimming took off 1 base at V and 5 bases at J, with 8 bases between the two ends. CDR3 sequence (DNA): TGTGCCAGCAGCTTAGTGCTGGGGGAGACCCAGTACTTC. It specifies CASSLVLGETQYF.

This chain joins TRBV4-2 and TRBJ2-5, with a possible D match to TRBD2 (6 bases). The germline CDR1 and CDR2 sequences are LGHNA and YNFKEQ. The CDR3 extends over 17 amino acids. V was trimmed by 0 bases and J by 7 bases, leaving 21 bases between them. This CDR3 is CASSQDGGMGRTGTQYF. The CDR3 DNA reads as TGTGCCAGCAGCCAAGATGGGGGGATGGGCAGGACGGGGACCCAGTACTTC.

DNA of the CDR3: TGTGCCAGCAGCCGGGACATTTCTGTTTCGGAGACCCAGTACTTC. Its translation is CASSRDISVSETQYF. This rearrangement joins TRBV5-4 to TRBJ2-5; D is perhaps TRBD1 (6 bases). Per germline, CDR1 SGHNT and CDR2 YYREEE (reference sequence). There are 15 residues in the CDR3. The germline V and J ends were trimmed by 4 bases and 5 bases, with 18 bases remaining between them.

This clone was seen a handful of times. The chain has TRBV9 and TRBJ2-3; 7 nucleotides align to TRBD1. This CDR3 spans 14 amino acids. Germline CDR1 SGDLS, CDR2 YYNGEE. V lost 7 bases and J lost 2; bases outside the gene matches: 7. CDR3 bases: TGTGCCAGCGCTCCAGGGGGAATCACAGATACGCAGTATTTT. This codes for CASAPGGITDTQYF.

The chain uses TRBV7-9 and TRBJ1-5; 8 bases are a match to TRBD1. CDR1 and CDR2 (germline): SEHNR, FQNEAQ (reference sequence). This CDR3 has 15 amino acids. V trimming: 1 base; J trimming: 1 base; junction bases outside the gene matches: 0. The CDR3 sequence is CASSLGQGSNQPQHF. As DNA, the CDR3 is TGTGCCAGCAGCTTAGGACAGGGGAGCAATCAGCCCCAGCATTTT.

The V gene is TRBV14, the J gene TRBJ2-7; a possible D gene is TRBD2 (6 bases). V was clipped by 5 bases and J by 3 bases, with 14 bases between them. The CDR3 runs to 14 residues. In germline, CDR1 is SGHDN, CDR2 FVKESK. In DNA, the CDR3 is TGTGCCAGCAGCTTTGGCGGGATTGTCTACGAGCAGTACTTC. Encoded protein: CASSFGGIVYEQYF.

The chain has TRBV28 and TRBJ2-5; 9 nucleotides line up with TRBD1. CDR1 MDHEN and CDR2 SYDVKM come from the germline V gene. The CDR3 is 15 residues long. V trimming: 4 bases; J trimming: 5 bases; junction bases outside the gene matches: 8. The CDR3 sequence: CASSWGDRVGETQYF. The CDR3 region has the DNA TGTGCCAGCAGTTGGGGGGACAGGGTCGGGGAGACCCAGTACTTC.

This chain links TRBV9 with TRBJ1-3, with a tentative D call TRBD1 (5 bases). Trimming removed 6 bases from V and 0 bases from J, with 13 bases in between. From germline, CDR1 is SGDLS and CDR2 YYNGEE. This CDR3 comprises 15 residues. This CDR3 is CASNLLGGSGNTIYF. The CDR3 DNA follows: TGTGCCAGCAATCTATTGGGGGGCTCTGGAAACACCATATATTTT.